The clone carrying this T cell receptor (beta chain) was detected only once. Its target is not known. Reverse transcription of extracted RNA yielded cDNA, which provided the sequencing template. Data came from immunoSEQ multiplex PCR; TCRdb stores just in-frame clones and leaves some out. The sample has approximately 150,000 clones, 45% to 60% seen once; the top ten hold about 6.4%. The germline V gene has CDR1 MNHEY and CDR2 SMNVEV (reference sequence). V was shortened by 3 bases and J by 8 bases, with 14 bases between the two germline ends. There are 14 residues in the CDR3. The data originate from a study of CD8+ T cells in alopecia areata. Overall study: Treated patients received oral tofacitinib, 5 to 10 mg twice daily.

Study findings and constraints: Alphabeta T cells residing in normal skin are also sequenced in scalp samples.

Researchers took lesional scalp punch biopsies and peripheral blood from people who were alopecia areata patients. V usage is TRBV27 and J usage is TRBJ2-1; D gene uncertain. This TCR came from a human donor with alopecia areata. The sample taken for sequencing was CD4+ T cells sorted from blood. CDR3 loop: CASSLSDVHDEQFF. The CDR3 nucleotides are TGTGCCAGCAGTTTGTCGGACGTTCATGATGAGCAGTTCTTC.